This TCR beta chain comes out of a study of graft-versus-host responses after intestinal transplantation. Study-wide background: Among the recipients, all got anti-thymocyte globulin induction and then tacrolimus and steroids for roughly three years. Study-level results: Allograft clonal ratios (graft-versus-host to host-versus-graft) were high in patients who had graft-donor T cell macrochimerism. Early declines in HvG clones that occurred post-transplant were associated with peak circulating GvH clone levels.

Repertoires were generated with immunoSEQ multiplex PCR, while TCRdb's copy carries only in-frame clones and drops some. The sample has about 39,000 clones; approximately 95% are singletons. About this clone: Antigen: not known.

Germline assignment: CDR1 ENHRY and CDR2 SYGVKD. This CDR3 is 13 amino acids long. V shed 8 bases and J shed 4 bases, with 14 bases lying between them. The specimen was PBMCs, collected 700 to 850 days after intestinal transplantation. The receptor's source is a human patient who received an intestinal transplant, so some T cells may come from the graft donor. The rearrangement uses TRBV10-3 and TRBJ1-1; D not resolved. CDR3 in DNA: TGTGCCATCTCCGCCGTCTCGGCCACTGAAGCTTTCTTT. Its translation: CAISAVSATEAFF.